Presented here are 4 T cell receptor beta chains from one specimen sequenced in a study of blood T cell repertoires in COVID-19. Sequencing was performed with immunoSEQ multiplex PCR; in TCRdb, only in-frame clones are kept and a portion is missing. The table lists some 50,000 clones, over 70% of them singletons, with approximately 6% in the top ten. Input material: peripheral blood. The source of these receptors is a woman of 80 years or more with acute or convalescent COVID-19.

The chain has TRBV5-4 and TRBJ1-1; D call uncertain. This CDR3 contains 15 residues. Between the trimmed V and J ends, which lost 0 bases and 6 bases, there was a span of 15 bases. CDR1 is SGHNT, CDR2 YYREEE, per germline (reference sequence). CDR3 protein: CASSLDRPTLAEAFF. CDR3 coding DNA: TGTGCCAGCAGCTTGGACAGACCCACGTTGGCTGAAGCTTTCTTT.

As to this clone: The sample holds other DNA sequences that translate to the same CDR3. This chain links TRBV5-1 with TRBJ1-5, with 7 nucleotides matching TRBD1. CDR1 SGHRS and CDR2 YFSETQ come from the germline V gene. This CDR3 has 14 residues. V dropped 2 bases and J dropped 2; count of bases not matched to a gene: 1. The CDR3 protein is CASSFTGGNQPQHF. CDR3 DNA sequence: TGCGCCAGCAGCTTTACAGGGGGCAATCAGCCCCAGCATTTT.

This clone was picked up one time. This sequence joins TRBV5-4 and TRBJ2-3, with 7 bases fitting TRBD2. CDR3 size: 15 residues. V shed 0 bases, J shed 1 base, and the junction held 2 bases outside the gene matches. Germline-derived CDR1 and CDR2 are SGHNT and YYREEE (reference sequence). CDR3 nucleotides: TGTGCCAGCAGCTTGGGTGGGGGGGGCACAGATACGCAGTATTTT. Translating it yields CASSLGGGGTDTQYF.

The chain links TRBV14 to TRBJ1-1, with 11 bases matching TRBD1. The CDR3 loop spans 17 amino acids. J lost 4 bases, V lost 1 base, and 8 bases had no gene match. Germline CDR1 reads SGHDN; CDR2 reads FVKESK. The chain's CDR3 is CASSQGRSGTGGTEAFF. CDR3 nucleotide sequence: TGTGCCAGCAGCCAAGGGAGGTCCGGGACAGGGGGCACTGAAGCTTTCTTT.